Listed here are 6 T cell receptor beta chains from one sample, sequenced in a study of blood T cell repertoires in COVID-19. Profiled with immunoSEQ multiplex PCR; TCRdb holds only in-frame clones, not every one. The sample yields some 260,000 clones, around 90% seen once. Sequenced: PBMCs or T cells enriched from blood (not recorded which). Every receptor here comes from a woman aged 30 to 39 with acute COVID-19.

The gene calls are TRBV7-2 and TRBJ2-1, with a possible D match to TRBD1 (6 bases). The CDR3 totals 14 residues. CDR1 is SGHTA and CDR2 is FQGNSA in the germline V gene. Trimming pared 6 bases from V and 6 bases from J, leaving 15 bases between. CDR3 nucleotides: TGTGCCAGCAGTCAGGGGTTCTGGCTCAATGAGCAGTTCTTC. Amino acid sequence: CASSQGFWLNEQFF. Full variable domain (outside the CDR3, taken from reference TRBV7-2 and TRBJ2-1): GAGVSQSPSNKVTEKGKDVELRCDPISGHTALYWYRQSLGQGLEFLIYFQGNSAPDKSGLPSDRFSAERTGGSVSTLTIQRTQQEDSAVYLCASSQGFWLNEQFFGPGTRLTVL.

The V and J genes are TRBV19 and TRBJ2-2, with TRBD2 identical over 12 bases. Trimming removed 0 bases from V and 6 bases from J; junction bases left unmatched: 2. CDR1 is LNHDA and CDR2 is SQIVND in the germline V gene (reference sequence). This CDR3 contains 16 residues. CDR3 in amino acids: CASSIELAGGSGELFF. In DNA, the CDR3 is TGTGCCAGTAGTATAGAACTAGCGGGAGGCTCCGGGGAGCTGTTTTTT. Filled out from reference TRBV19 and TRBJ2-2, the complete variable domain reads DGGITQSPKYLFRKEGQNVTLSCEQNLNHDAMYWYRQDPGQGLRLIYYSQIVNDFQKGDIAEGYSVSREKKESFPLTVTSAQKNPTAFYLCASSIELAGGSGELFFGEGSRLTVL.

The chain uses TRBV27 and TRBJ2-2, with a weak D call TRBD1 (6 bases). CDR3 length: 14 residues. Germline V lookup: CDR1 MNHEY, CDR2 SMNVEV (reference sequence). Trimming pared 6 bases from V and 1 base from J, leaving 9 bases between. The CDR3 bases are TGTGCCAGCAGGCTAGGGGGGAACACCGGGGAGCTGTTTTTT. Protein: CASRLGGNTGELFF.

The CDR3 DNA follows: TGCGCCAGCAGCTTGGCTATCAGGGGAAACACAGATACGCAGTATTTT. Translating gives CASSLAIRGNTDTQYF. This rearrangement joins TRBV5-1 to TRBJ2-3; tentative D call: TRBD1 (6 bases). In germline, CDR1 is SGHRS, CDR2 YFSETQ. The CDR3 runs 16 residues. Between the trimmed V and J ends, which lost 0 bases and 2 bases, there was a span of 13 bases. The variable domain in full, completed from reference TRBV5-1 and TRBJ2-3, reads KAGVTQTPRYLIKTRGQQVTLSCSPISGHRSVSWYQQTPGQGLQFLFEYFSETQRNKGNFPGRFSGRQFSNSRSEMNVSTLELGDSALYLCASSLAIRGNTDTQYFGPGTRLTVL.

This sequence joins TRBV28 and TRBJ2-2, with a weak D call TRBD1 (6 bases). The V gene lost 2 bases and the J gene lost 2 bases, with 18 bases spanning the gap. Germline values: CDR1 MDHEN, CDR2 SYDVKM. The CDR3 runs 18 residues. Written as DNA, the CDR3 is TGTGCCAGCAGTTTAGTACCCAGGACAGAGAAAAACACCGGGGAGCTGTTTTTT. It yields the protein CASSLVPRTEKNTGELFF.

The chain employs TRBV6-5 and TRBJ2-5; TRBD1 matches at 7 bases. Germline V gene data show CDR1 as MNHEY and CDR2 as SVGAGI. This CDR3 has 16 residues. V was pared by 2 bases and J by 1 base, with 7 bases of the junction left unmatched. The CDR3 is CASSYGGQPTQETQYF. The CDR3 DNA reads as TGTGCCAGCAGTTACGGGGGACAGCCAACCCAAGAGACCCAGTACTTC.